The T cell receptor (beta chain) under discussion was sequenced for a study of graft-versus-host responses after intestinal transplantation (dated by TCRdb to about 2021). In the study overall: The transplants that recipients got were multivisceral, liver-intestinal, or isolated intestinal. Graft-versus-host and host-versus-graft alloreactive T cell clones were tracked in the graft, circulation and bone marrow after intestinal transplantation using bulk TCR-beta CDR3 sequencing. Anti-thymocyte globulin induction was given to all recipients, followed by maintenance tacrolimus and steroids for about 3 years. To identify alloreactive clones, pre-transplant mixed lymphocyte reaction products were sequenced and then compared with unstimulated pre-transplant donor and recipient T cells. The cohort enrolled 20 to 30 intestinal transplant recipients including one retransplant, and a few patients lacking pretransplant specimens were excluded. A peak of at least 4% donor T cells among recipient peripheral blood mononuclear cells was the definition used for donor T cell macrochimerism. Rather than going through the commercial service, samples from a few later patients were sequenced in-house on an Illumina MiSeq and processed with MiXCR.

The meaning of the sample's time point label: cells obtained before transplantation from donor or recipient. CD3+CD4+ and CD3+CD8+ populations were FACS-sorted from unstimulated pre-transplant donor and recipient cells taken from spleen or lymph nodes. The method was the immunoSEQ multiplex PCR assay. In most patients, genomic DNA was isolated using the Qiagen DNeasy Blood and Tissue Kit and sent frozen to Adaptive Biotechnologies for TCR sequencing. For most patients, genomic DNA was subjected to high-throughput TCR-beta CDR3 sequencing by Adaptive Biotechnologies. As for how the authors treated the data: Adaptive's ImmunoSEQ software was the source of the TCR sequencing data for 15 to 20 patients, while a few other patients were processed with MiXCR and VDJtools. To correct CD4 versus CD8 sorting errors, sequences present in both subsets at a frequency ratio below 5:1 were removed. CDR3 nucleotide sequences shared between donor and recipient were removed because the origin of such sequences could not be assigned. To count as alloreactive, a clone needed at least 2-fold expansion over unstimulated cells and a minimum CFSE-low frequency of 0.002% (template counts) or 0.001% (read counts). Clones were considered mappable if detected in sequenced pre-transplant spleen, lymph node, or MLR CFSE-low populations of the donor or recipient. The cumulative frequency of alloreactive clones was calculated as a percentage of all sequences, weighted by copy number. TCRdb obtained this table from immuneACCESS and retained in-frame rearrangements with V and J assigned. These tables miss some clones; where compared with another copy, unresolved V genes account for less than half of the shortfall, and the remainder is unexplained. V and J calls and clone size are given by that table; D and trimming were obtained from the DNA. The sample contains 80,000 to 95,000 clones, more than 85% of them found a single time. Of the sample, about 2% falls within the top ten clones.

As encoded in the germline V gene (reference sequence), CDR1 is GTSNPN while CDR2 is SVGIG. From the cysteine through the phenylalanine, the CDR3 covers 14 amino acids. Only the CDR3 DNA is retained, 42 bases long and in frame from the first base. V loses 0 bases at its end and J loses 8 bases; junction bases beyond the gene matches: 2. Turning to this clone: Its antigen specificity is not known. Base qualities are not provided; no much larger clone lies one nucleotide away.

The paper as a whole reports these results and caveats: GvH clones turned up in recipient bone marrow, with some appearing earlier in ileal mucosa or blood, a pattern consistent with an intestinal mucosal origin. In the allografts of patients with donor T cell macrochimerism, GvH to HvG T cell clonal ratios were high. The relatively low number and heterogeneity of intestinal transplant patients limited the conclusions. Early after transplant, peak levels of circulating GvH clones were found to be associated with declines in HvG clones.

The sequence derives from a human donor who received an intestinal transplant. The sequences come from unstimulated CD8+ T cells sorted from spleen or lymph node cells, collected before intestinal transplant. The chain is assembled from TRBV30 and TRBJ1-6; TRBD1 matches 9 bases in the middle. The DNA reads TGTGCCTGGAGTGTTACAGGGGGCGATTCACCCCTCCACTTT. It codes for CAWSVTGGDSPLHF. Beyond the CDR3, the reference TRBV30 and TRBJ1-6 genes provide the residues; the full variable domain reads: SQTIHQWPATLVQPVGSPLSLECTVEGTSNPNLYWYRQAAGRGLQLLFYSVGIGQISSEVPQNLSASRPQDRQFILSSKKLLLSDSGFYLCAWSVTGGDSPLHFGNGTRLTVT.